This paragraph covers one T cell receptor (beta chain) sequence. Its specificity is unknown. Primers used in a second PCR of roughly 6 to 12 cycles were a sample-barcoded 5' primer and a J-beta primer mix. Each CDR3 protein gets one entry after TCRdb re-called the 5' RACE reads with MiXCR. The sample lists fewer than 2,000,000 distinct CDR3 sequences, roughly a third occurring once. The data are from a study of blood T cells in healthy people across ages. Study as a whole: In model experiments, template switching was able to capture about one barcoded beta molecule for every two T cells that were present.

General study results and limits: Correlation between TCR beta diversity and naive T cell percentage was strong.

The sequence was obtained from a woman younger than 45 in good health. Sequenced: blood.

CDR3 in DNA: TGCAGTGCTCCTCCTACCAGGACTAGCGGCACAGATACGCAGTATTTT. It encodes CSAPPTRTSGTDTQYF. The rearrangement joins TRBV20-1 to TRBJ2-3; the match to TRBD2 covers 9 bases. CDR3 length: 16 residues. Germline lookup yields CDR1 DFQATT and CDR2 SNEGSKA (reference sequence). V shed 5 bases and J 1 base; nucleotides not matched to a gene: 10.